Reported below is one TCR beta chain. The authors ran a second PCR of roughly 6 to 12 cycles using a sample-barcoded 5' primer and a J-beta primer mix. Using its own MiXCR run on the 5' RACE reads, TCRdb lists one record per CDR3 protein. This sample has around 750,000 distinct CDR3 sequences, with 53% found just once. The data stem from a study of blood T cells in healthy people across ages. The CDR3 length is 13 residues. Unmatched junction bases numbered 6, after V lost 5 bases and J lost 8 bases. Looked up from germline, CDR1 is SEHNR and CDR2 is FQNEAQ (reference sequence). This TCR was sampled from a man older than 75 in good health. The V call is TRBV7-9, the J call TRBJ2-1; 7 bases are a match to TRBD1. Sequencing was done on a sample of blood. The CDR3 region is CASSPRGIYEQFF. CDR3 sequence (DNA): TGTGCCAGCAGCCCCAGGGGGATCTATGAGCAGTTCTTC.